Presented here are 21 T cell receptor beta chains from one specimen sequenced in a study of Tregs in tolerant kidney transplant recipients. Mixed chimerism was transient after nonmyeloablative marrow transplants from related graft donors. Generated by immunoSEQ multiplex PCR, the TCRdb table keeps only in-frame clones and is missing some. The sample lists roughly 64,000 clones; about 90% were seen once. The input for sequencing was CD4+ T cells from blood (PBMCs), taken 6 months after the transplant. These receptors all stem from a human patient who received a combined kidney and bone marrow transplant. A subset of T cells may come from the graft donor.

The CDR3 nucleotides are TGTGCCAGCAGTTCGGGGACAGGGGGATACACTGAAGCTTTCTTT. It encodes CASSSGTGGYTEAFF. The gene calls are TRBV27 and TRBJ1-1; 11 nucleotides agree with TRBD1. The V segment lost 4 bases and the J segment 3 bases; nucleotides outside the gene matches: 4. The CDR3 runs 15 residues. Germline assignment: CDR1 MNHEY and CDR2 SMNVEV (reference sequence).

The gene calls are TRBV19 and TRBJ2-3; weak D call: TRBD1 (6 bases). This CDR3 region has 13 residues. CDR1 and CDR2 from the germline V gene are LNHDA and SQIVND (reference sequence). Trimming took 10 bases from V and 9 from J, leaving 20 bases between them. The CDR3 is CATHGGRFGTQYF. CDR3 sequence (DNA): TGTGCCACCCATGGGGGCCGGTTCGGGACGCAGTATTTT.

This clone was seen a handful of times. The CDR3, as DNA: TGTGCCAGTAGTCAGACAGGGCTATACGAGCAGTACTTC. It is translated as CASSQTGLYEQYF. V usage is TRBV19 and J usage is TRBJ2-7; 7 positions match TRBD1. The germline CDR1 and CDR2 sequences are LNHDA and SQIVND (reference sequence). The ends lost 5 bases at V and 4 bases at J; junction bases unmatched: 5. This CDR3 contains 13 residues.

The genes are TRBV18 and TRBJ2-4, with 9 positions matching TRBD2. This CDR3 comprises 17 residues. The trim removed 6 bases at V and 1 base at J, leaving 10 bases unmatched. CDR1 and CDR2 (germline): KGHSH, LQKENI. The CDR3 is CASSPLASGKAKNIQYF. CDR3 DNA: TGTGCCAGCTCCCCATTGGCTAGCGGGAAGGCCAAAAACATTCAGTACTTC.

The V gene is TRBV6-4, the J gene TRBJ1-6, with D tentatively TRBD1 (5 bases). V was shortened by 5 bases and J by 9 bases, with 17 bases between the two germline ends. Germline assignment: CDR1 MRHNA and CDR2 SNTAGT. This CDR3 region has 15 residues. This CDR3 is CASSSEYRSASPLHF. In DNA form, the CDR3 reads TGTGCCAGCAGTTCAGAATACAGGTCCGCTTCACCCCTCCACTTT.

The rearrangement joins TRBV7-7 to TRBJ2-5, with 10 bases identical to TRBD2. Germline V gene data show CDR1 as SSHAT and CDR2 as FNYEAQ (reference sequence). V was pared by 1 base and J by 0 bases, with 14 bases of the junction left unmatched. This CDR3 comprises 20 residues. The CDR3 spells CASSLGPSGGPSSYQETQYF. The CDR3 DNA is TGTGCCAGCAGCTTAGGGCCTAGCGGGGGCCCTTCTTCGTACCAAGAGACCCAGTACTTC.

The chain has TRBV15 and TRBJ2-3, with 12 positions matching TRBD2. The junction had 10 bases not matched to a gene; V was cut back by 1 base and J by 2 bases. The CDR3 spans 19 residues. Germline values: CDR1 LNHNV, CDR2 YYDKDF (reference sequence). CDR3 coding DNA: TGTGCCACCAGCAGAGGCACTACTAGCGGGGGGTTACCCACAGATACGCAGTATTTT. Translated: CATSRGTTSGGLPTDTQYF.

The chain employs TRBV11-2 and TRBJ1-1; 7 nucleotides align to TRBD1. Germline CDR1 is SGHAT and CDR2 is FQNNGV. The length of the CDR3 is 14 residues. J was trimmed by 6 bases and V by 5 bases; bases with no gene match: 9. The CDR3 spells CASSLAGGISEAFF. For the CDR3, the DNA is TGTGCCAGCAGCCTGGCAGGGGGTATTTCTGAAGCTTTCTTT.

This sequence joins TRBV6-1 and TRBJ1-1, with a tentative D call TRBD1 (5 bases). V shed 6 bases and J shed 1 base, with 9 bases lying between them. The CDR3 covers 13 residues. Germline CDR1 reads MNHNS; CDR2 reads SASEGT. CDR3 in DNA: TGTGCCAGCAGCTTTGACAGGAACACTGAAGCTTTCTTT. This sequence encodes CASSFDRNTEAFF.

The chain joins TRBV19 to TRBJ2-1; possible D gene TRBD1, 6 bases. This CDR3 is built from 14 residues. Trimming stripped 11 bases from V and 0 bases from J, with 14 bases between. The V gene's germline CDR1 is LNHDA and CDR2 SQIVND (reference sequence). The CDR3 bases are TGTGCCTCCCAGGGGCGACTCTCCTACAATGAGCAGTTCTTC. Its protein product is CASQGRLSYNEQFF.

This clone was seen just once. J is TRBJ2-7 and V is TRBV7-2, with TRBD2 matching 7 bases. There are 12 residues in the CDR3. The V gene's germline CDR1 is SGHTA and CDR2 FQGNSA. The V and J ends lost 5 bases and 9 bases, in that order; junction bases with no gene match: 7. The CDR3 here is CASSPAGGGQYF. Written as DNA, the CDR3 is TGTGCCAGCAGCCCAGCGGGCGGGGGGCAGTACTTC.

The rearrangement links TRBV4-1 to TRBJ2-5; 9 bases match TRBD1. From germline, CDR1 is MGHRA and CDR2 YSYEKL. This CDR3 spans 17 amino acids. Unmatched junction bases numbered 9, after V lost 3 bases and J lost 1 base. This CDR3 reads CASSQGDRARSQETQYF. CDR3 nucleotides: TGCGCCAGCAGCCAGGGGGACAGGGCCCGTTCCCAAGAGACCCAGTACTTC.

This clone was seen once. The rearrangement links TRBV29-1 to TRBJ2-5; TRBD2 agrees at 8 bases. CDR1 is SQVTM and CDR2 is ANQGSEA in the germline V gene. The V segment lost 7 bases and the J segment 5 bases; nucleotides outside the gene matches: 15. The CDR3 contains 15 residues. The CDR3 DNA reads as TGCAGCGCCGGGGGAAGACTAGCGAGAGGGGAGACCCAGTACTTC. It is translated as CSAGGRLARGETQYF.

As concerns this clone: No conserved phenylalanine or tryptophan ends this CDR3, so it is likely a read error. Because the CDR3's place on the DNA is in doubt, the DNA is left out and the CDR3 is given as listed by TCRdb. The chain carries TRBV5-6 and TRBJ1-1; the DNA was not used to check the table's D call, TRBD1. Germline CDR1 and CDR2: SGHDT and YYEEEE. The CDR3 is 9 residues long, ends included. CDR3 residues: CASSLQSSH.

This clone was detected once. This sequence joins TRBV7-2 and TRBJ1-2; 7 positions match TRBD1. V shed 1 base, J shed 4 bases, and the junction held 3 bases outside the gene matches. Looked up from germline, CDR1 is SGHTA and CDR2 is FQGNSA. The CDR3 totals 14 residues. The chain's CDR3 is CASSLDRGRYGYTF. The CDR3 DNA sequence: TGTGCCAGCAGCTTAGACAGGGGACGCTATGGCTACACCTTC.

Only one count was recorded for this clone. The chain combines TRBV9 with TRBJ2-1; 8 nucleotides agree with TRBD1. The CDR3 is made up of 15 amino acids. Germline V CDR1 and CDR2: SGDLS, YYNGEE. J was trimmed by 8 bases and V by 3 bases; bases with no gene match: 10. The CDR3 DNA reads as TGTGCCAGCAGCGGACAGGGGCGGTTGATCGATGAGCAGTTCTTC. Translating gives CASSGQGRLIDEQFF.

The gene calls are TRBV19 and TRBJ1-2; D is ambiguous. Germline V gene data show CDR1 as LNHDA and CDR2 as SQIVND (reference sequence). The CDR3 sequence is 14 residues long. V was cut by 10 bases and J by 4 bases, with 19 bases left in between. The DNA for the CDR3 is TGTGCCACTTCAATCCCGGGAATCATCTATGGCTACACCTTC. This gives the protein CATSIPGIIYGYTF.

As concerns this clone: The junction departs from germline at one end; a sequencing error may be responsible. The chain links TRBV27 to TRBJ1-2, with 8 bases identical to TRBD1. The CDR3 runs to 12 residues. Looked up from germline, CDR1 is MNHEY and CDR2 is SMNVEV (reference sequence). The CDR3 loop is CAGSPRTGFYTF. In DNA, the CDR3 is TGTGCCGGCAGTCCCCGGACAGGGTTCTACACCTTC.

The chain couples TRBV19 to TRBJ1-2, with 7 bases aligning to TRBD1. J lost 6 bases, V lost 3 bases, and 4 bases had no gene match. CDR3 length: 13 amino acids. Germline CDR1 LNHDA, CDR2 SQIVND (reference sequence). The CDR3 DNA sequence: TGTGCCAGTAGTATGGGACAGTGGGATGGCTACACCTTC. The encoded protein is CASSMGQWDGYTF.

The rearrangement joins TRBV7-2 to TRBJ2-2, with TRBD1 matching over 7 bases. The CDR3 is 17 amino acids. V gave up 4 bases and J gave up 0 bases; unmatched junction bases: 8. CDR1 is SGHTA, CDR2 FQGNSA, per germline. This CDR3 reads CASSSPPGQPNTGELFF. The CDR3 coding sequence is TGTGCCAGCAGCTCCCCCCCGGGACAGCCGAACACCGGGGAGCTGTTTTTT.

The gene calls are TRBV9 and TRBJ1-1; weak D call: TRBD1 (5 bases). Between the trimmed V and J ends, which lost 2 bases and 3 bases, there was a span of 11 bases. This CDR3 region has 14 residues. In germline, CDR1 is SGDLS, CDR2 YYNGEE. CDR3 coding DNA: TGTGCCAGCAGCGTCTCCCCGGGGGACACTGAAGCTTTCTTT. This gives the protein CASSVSPGDTEAFF.